This T cell receptor (beta chain) was obtained from a study of spatial heterogeneity in lung cancer. Study overall: Fewer alpha-chain than beta-chain sequences were consistently detected.

Germline CDR1 is SGHAT and CDR2 is FQNNGV. V trimming: 2 bases; J trimming: 7 bases; junction bases outside the gene matches: 3. The CDR3 totals 15 residues. This clonotype was picked up many times. Time point defined: sample taken at primary tumor resection. On each TCR cDNA molecule, a unique molecular identifier was present. A single record per CDR3 protein comes from TCRdb applying MiXCR to the 5' RACE reads. The repertoire holds about 5,800 distinct CDR3 sequences, with about 13% as singletons. Sequencing was performed on normal lung tissue next to the tumor, taken at surgery. The origin of this receptor is a female donor with early-stage non-small cell lung cancer. The chain joins TRBV11-2 to TRBJ2-1, with 12 bases matching TRBD2. Here the CDR3 DNA reads TGTGCCAGCAGCTTAAGTCTAGCGGGAGGGAATGAGCAGTTCTTC. Translating gives CASSLSLAGGNEQFF.